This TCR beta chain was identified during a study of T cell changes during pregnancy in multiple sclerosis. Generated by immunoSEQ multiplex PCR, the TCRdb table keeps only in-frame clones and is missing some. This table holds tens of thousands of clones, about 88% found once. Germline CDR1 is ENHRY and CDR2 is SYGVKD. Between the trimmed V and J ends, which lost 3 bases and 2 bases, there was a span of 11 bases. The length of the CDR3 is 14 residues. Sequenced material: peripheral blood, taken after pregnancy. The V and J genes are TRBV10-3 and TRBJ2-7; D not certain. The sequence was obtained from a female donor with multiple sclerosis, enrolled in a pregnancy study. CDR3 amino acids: CAISDSVPAYEQYF. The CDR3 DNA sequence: TGTGCCATCAGTGATTCAGTTCCCGCCTACGAGCAGTACTTC.